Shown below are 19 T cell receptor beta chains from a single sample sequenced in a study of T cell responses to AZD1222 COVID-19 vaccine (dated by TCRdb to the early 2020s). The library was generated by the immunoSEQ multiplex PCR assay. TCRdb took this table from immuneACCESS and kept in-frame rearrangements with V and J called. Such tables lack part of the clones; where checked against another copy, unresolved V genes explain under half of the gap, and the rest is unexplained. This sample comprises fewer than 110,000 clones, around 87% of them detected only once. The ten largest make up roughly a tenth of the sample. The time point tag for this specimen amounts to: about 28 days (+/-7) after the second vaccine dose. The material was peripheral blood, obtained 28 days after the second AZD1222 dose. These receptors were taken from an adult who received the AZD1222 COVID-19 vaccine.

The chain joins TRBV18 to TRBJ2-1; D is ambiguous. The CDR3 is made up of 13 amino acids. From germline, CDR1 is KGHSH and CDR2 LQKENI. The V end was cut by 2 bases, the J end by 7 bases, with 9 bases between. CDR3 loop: CASSPFSANEQFF. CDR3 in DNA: TGTGCCAGCTCACCATTCTCAGCAAATGAGCAGTTCTTC.

CDR3 nucleotide sequence: TGTGCCAGCAGCTTAGGCCAGGGTAACGAGCAGTTCTTC. This translates into CASSLGQGNEQFF. The rearrangement joins TRBV7-3 to TRBJ2-1, with D possibly matching TRBD1 (5 bases). This CDR3 contains 13 residues. Trimming removed 2 bases from V and 10 bases from J, with 12 bases in between. Per germline, CDR1 SGHTA and CDR2 FQGTGA.

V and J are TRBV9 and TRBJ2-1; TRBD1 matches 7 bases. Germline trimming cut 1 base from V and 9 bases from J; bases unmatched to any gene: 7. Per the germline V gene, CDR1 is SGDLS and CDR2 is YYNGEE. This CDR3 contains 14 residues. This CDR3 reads CASSVTGVSSEQFF. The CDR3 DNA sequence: TGTGCCAGCAGCGTAACAGGGGTTTCGAGTGAGCAGTTCTTC. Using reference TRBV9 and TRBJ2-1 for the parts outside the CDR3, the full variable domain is DSGVTQTPKHLITATGQRVTLRCSPRSGDLSVYWYQQSLDQGLQFLIQYYNGEERAKGNILERFSAQQFPDLHSELNLSSLELGDSALYFCASSVTGVSSEQFFGPGTRLTVL.

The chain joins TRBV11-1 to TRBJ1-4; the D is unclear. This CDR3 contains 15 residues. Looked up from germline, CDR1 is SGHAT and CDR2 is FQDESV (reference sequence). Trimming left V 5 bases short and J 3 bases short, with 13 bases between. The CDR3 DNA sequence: TGTGCCAGCAGCCTGAGTGTACGAGCTAATGAAAAACTGTTTTTT. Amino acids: CASSLSVRANEKLFF.

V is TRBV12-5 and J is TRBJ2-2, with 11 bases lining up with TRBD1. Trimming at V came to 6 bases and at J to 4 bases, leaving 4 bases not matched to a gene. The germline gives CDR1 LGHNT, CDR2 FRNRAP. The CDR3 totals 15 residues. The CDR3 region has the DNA TGTGCTAGTGGACTCGGACAGGGGGCCACCGGGGAGCTGTTTTTT. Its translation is CASGLGQGATGELFF.

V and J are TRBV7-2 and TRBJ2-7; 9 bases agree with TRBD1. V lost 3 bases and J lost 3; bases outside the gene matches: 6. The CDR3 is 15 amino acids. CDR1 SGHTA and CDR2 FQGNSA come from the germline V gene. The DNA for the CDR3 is TGTGCCAGCAGCTTTCAGGGACAGGGATTCTACGAGCAGTACTTC. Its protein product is CASSFQGQGFYEQYF.

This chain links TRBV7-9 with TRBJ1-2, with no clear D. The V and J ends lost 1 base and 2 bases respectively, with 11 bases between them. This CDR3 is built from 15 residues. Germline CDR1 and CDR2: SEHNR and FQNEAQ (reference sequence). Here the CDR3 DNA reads TGTGCCAGCAGCTTAGGAAGGGAACAGAACTATGGCTACACCTTC. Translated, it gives CASSLGREQNYGYTF. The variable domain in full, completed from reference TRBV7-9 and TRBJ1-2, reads DTGVSQNPRHKITKRGQNVTFRCDPISEHNRLYWYRQTLGQGPEFLTYFQNEAQLEKSRLLSDRFSAERPKGSFSTLEIQRTEQGDSAMYLCASSLGREQNYGYTFGSGTRLTVV.

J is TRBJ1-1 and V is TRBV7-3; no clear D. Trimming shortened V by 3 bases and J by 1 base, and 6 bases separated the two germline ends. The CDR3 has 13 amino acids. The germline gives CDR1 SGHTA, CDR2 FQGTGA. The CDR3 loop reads CASSFGRNTEAFF. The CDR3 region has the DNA TGTGCCAGCAGCTTCGGCCGGAACACTGAAGCTTTCTTT.

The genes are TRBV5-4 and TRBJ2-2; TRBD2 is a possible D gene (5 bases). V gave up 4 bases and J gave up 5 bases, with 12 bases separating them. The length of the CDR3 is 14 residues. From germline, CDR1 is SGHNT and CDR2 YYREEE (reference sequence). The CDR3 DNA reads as TGTGCCAGCAGCGAGGGTAGTTCGACCGGGGAGCTGTTTTTT. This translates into CASSEGSSTGELFF.

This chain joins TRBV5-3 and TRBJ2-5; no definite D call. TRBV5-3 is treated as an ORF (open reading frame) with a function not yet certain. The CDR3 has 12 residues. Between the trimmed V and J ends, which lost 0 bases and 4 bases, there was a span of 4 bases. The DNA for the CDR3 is TGTGCCAGAAGCTTGGCGCGAGAGACCCAGTACTTC. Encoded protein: CARSLARETQYF.

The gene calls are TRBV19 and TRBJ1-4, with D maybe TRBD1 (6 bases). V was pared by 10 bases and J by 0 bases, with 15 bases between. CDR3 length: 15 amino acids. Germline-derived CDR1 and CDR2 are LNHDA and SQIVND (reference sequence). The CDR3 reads CATKRTAATNEKLFF. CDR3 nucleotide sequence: TGTGCCACTAAAAGGACAGCCGCAACTAATGAAAAACTGTTTTTT.

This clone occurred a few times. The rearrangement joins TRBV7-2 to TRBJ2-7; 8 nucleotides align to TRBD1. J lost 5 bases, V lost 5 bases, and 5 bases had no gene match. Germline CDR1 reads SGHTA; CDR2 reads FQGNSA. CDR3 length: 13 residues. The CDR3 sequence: CASSRGQVHEQYF. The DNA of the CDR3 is TGTGCCAGCAGCCGGGGACAGGTCCACGAGCAGTACTTC.

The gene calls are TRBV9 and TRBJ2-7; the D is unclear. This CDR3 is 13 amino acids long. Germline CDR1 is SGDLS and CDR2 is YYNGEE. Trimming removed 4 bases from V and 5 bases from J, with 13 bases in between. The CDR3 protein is CASSQSPTHEQYF. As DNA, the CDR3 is TGTGCCAGCAGCCAGAGCCCAACCCACGAGCAGTACTTC.

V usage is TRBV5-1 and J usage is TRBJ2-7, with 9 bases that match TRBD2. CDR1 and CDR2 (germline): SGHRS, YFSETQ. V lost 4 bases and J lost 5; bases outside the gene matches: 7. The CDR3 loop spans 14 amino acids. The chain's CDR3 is CASSPGLAIDEQYF. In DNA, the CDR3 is TGCGCCAGCAGCCCCGGACTAGCGATCGACGAGCAGTACTTC.

CDR3 in DNA: TGCGCCAGCAGCTTGGCCGACGTCCAAGAGACCCAGTACTTC. As protein: CASSLADVQETQYF. The chain is built from TRBV5-1 and TRBJ2-5; D gene ambiguous. Trimming shortened V by 0 bases and J by 1 base, and 7 bases separated the two germline ends. Germline lookup yields CDR1 SGHRS and CDR2 YFSETQ. CDR3 length: 14 residues. Looking up the rest from reference TRBV5-1 and TRBJ2-5 gives the full variable domain: KAGVTQTPRYLIKTRGQQVTLSCSPISGHRSVSWYQQTPGQGLQFLFEYFSETQRNKGNFPGRFSGRQFSNSRSEMNVSTLELGDSALYLCASSLADVQETQYFGPGTRLLVL.

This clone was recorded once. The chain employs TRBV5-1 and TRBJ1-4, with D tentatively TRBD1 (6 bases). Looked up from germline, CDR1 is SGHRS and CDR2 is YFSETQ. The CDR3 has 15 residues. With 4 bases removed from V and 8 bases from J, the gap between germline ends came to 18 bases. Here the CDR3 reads CASSRYREGDEKLFF. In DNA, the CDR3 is TGCGCCAGCAGCCGTTACAGGGAGGGCGACGAAAAACTGTTTTTT.

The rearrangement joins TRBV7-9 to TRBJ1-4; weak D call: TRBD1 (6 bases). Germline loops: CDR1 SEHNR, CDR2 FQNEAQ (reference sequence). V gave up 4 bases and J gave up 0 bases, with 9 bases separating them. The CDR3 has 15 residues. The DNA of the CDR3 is TGTGCCAGCAGCTCCCGGACAGCAACTAATGAAAAACTGTTTTTT. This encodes CASSSRTATNEKLFF.

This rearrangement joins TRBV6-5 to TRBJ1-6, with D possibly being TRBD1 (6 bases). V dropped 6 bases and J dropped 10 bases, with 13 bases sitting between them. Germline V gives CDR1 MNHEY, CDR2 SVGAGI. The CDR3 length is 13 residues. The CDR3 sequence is CASRGTRESPLHF. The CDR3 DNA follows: TGTGCCAGCAGGGGGACACGTGAATCACCCCTCCACTTT.

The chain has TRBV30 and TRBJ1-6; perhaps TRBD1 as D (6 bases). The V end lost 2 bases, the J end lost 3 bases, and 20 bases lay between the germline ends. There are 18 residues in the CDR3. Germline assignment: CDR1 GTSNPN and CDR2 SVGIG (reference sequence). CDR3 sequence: CAWSITGKGVFYNSPLHF. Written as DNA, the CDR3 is TGTGCCTGGAGTATTACAGGGAAAGGGGTCTTCTATAATTCACCCCTCCACTTT.